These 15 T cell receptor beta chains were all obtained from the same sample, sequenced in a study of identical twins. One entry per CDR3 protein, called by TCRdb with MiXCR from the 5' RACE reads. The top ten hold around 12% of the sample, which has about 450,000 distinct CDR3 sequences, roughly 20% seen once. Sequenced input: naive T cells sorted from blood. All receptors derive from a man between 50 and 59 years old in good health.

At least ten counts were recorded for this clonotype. The CDR3: CASSLDPTDNEQFF. CDR3 coding DNA: TGTGCCAGCAGCTTAGATCCTACAGACAATGAGCAGTTCTTC. This chain joins TRBV11-2 and TRBJ2-1, with D unresolved. The germline V gene has CDR1 SGHAT and CDR2 FQNNGV. The ends were cut back, 0 bases at V and 5 bases at J, with 8 bases in the middle. The CDR3 has 14 residues.

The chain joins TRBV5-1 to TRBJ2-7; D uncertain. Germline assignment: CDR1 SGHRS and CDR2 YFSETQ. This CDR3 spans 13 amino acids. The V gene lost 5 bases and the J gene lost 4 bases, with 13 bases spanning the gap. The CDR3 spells CASRLAPEYEQYF. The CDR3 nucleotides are TGCGCCAGCAGACTGGCCCCGGAGTACGAGCAGTACTTC.

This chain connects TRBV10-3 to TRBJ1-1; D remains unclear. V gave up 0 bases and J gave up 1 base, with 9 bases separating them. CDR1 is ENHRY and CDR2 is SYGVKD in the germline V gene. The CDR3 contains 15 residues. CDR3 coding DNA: TGTGCCATCAGTGAGTCAACGATTGGGAACACTGAAGCTTTCTTT. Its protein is CAISESTIGNTEAFF.

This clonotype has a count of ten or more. The CDR3 sequence: CASSLVITSEDNSPLHF. In nucleotides, the CDR3 is TGTGCCAGCAGCTTAGTGATAACCTCGGAGGATAATTCACCCCTCCACTTT. The chain has TRBV7-9 and TRBJ1-6; D is uncertain. The germline CDR1 and CDR2 sequences are SEHNR and FQNEAQ (reference sequence). V lost 1 base to trimming and J lost 5 bases, with 15 bases between them. This CDR3 contains 17 residues.

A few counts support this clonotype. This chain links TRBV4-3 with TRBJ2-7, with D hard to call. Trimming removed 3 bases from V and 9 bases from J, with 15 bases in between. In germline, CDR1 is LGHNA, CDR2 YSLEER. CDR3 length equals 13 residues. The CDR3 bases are TGCGCCAGCAGCCAGAGTAGATTAGGGCGGCAGTACTTC. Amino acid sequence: CASSQSRLGRQYF.

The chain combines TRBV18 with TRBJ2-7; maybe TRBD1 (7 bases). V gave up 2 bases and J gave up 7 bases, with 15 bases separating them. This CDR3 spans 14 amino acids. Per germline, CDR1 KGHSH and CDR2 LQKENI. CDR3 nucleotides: TGTGCCAGCTCACCAGAAACAGGGGCGGGGGAGCAGTACTTC. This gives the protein CASSPETGAGEQYF.

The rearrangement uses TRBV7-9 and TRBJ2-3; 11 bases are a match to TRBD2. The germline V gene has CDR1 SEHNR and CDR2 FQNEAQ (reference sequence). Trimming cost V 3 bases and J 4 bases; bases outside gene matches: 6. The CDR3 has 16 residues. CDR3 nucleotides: TGTGCCAGCAGCTTCCCTGCTAGCGGGAGGCCAGATACGCAGTATTTT. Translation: CASSFPASGRPDTQYF.

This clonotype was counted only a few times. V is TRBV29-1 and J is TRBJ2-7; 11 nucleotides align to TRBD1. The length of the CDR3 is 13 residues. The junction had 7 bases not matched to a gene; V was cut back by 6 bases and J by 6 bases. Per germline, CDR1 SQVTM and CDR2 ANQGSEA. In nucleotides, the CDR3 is TGCAGCGTGGGACAGGGGGTTCGTGGCGAGCAGTACTTC. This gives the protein CSVGQGVRGEQYF.

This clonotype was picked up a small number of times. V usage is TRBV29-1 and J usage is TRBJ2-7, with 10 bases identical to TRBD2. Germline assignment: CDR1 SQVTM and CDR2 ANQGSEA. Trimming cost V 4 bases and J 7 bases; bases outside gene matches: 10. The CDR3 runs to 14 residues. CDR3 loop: CSVGALAGDGEQYF. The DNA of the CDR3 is TGCAGCGTTGGGGCGCTAGCGGGGGACGGGGAGCAGTACTTC.

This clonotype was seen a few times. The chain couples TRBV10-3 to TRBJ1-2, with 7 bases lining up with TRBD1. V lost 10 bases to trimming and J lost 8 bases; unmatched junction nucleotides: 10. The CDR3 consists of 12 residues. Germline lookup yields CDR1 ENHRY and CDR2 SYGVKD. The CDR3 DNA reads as TGTGCCACACGGGGCGGGACAGCCGGCTACACCTTC. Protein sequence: CATRGGTAGYTF.

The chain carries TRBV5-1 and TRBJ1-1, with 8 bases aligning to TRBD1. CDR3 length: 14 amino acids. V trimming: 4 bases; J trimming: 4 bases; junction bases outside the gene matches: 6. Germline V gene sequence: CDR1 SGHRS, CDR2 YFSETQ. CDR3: CASSQGQGGTEAFF. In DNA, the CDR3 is TGCGCCAGCAGCCAAGGACAGGGTGGCACTGAAGCTTTCTTT.

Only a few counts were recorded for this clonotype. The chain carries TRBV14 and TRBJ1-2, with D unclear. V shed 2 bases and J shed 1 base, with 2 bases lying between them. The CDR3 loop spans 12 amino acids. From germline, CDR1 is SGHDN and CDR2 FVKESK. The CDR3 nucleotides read TGTGCCAGCAGCCAATATAACTATGGCTACACCTTC. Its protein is CASSQYNYGYTF.

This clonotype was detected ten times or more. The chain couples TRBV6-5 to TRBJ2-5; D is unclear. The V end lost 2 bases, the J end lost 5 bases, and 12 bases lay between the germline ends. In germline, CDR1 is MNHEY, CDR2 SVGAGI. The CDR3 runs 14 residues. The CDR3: CASSYLDSWETQYF. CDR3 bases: TGTGCCAGCAGTTACCTGGATAGTTGGGAGACCCAGTACTTC.

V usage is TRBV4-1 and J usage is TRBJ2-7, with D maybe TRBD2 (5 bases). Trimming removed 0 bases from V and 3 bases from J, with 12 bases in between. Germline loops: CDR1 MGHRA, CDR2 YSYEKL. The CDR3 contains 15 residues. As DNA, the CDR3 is TGCGCCAGCAGCCAAGATGCCCGGGGTTTCTACGAGCAGTACTTC. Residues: CASSQDARGFYEQYF.

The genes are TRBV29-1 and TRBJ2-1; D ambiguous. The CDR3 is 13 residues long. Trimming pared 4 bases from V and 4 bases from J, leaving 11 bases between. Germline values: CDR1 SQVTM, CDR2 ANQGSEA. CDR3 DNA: TGCAGCGTTGTTGGGTTTGGGTACAATGAGCAGTTCTTC. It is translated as CSVVGFGYNEQFF.